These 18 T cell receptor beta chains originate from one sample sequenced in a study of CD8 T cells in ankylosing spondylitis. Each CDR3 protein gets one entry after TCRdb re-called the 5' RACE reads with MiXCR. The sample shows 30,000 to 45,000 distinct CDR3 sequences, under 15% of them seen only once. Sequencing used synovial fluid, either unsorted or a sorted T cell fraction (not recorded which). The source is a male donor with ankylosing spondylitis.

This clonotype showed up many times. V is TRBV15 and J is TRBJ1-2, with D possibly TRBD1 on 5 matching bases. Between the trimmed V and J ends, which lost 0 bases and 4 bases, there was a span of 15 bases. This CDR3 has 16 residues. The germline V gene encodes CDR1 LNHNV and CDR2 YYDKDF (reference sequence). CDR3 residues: CATSRDNNAGRYGYTF. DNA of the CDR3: TGTGCCACCAGCAGAGACAATAACGCGGGGCGCTATGGCTACACCTTC.

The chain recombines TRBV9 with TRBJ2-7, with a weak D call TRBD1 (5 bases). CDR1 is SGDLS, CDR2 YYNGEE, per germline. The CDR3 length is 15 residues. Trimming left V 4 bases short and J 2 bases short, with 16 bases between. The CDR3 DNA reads TGTGCCAGCAGCCCCCCAGGGCCCGGTCCCTACGAGCAGTACTTC. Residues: CASSPPGPGPYEQYF. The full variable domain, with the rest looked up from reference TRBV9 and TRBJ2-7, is DSGVTQTPKHLITATGQRVTLRCSPRSGDLSVYWYQQSLDQGLQFLIQYYNGEERAKGNILERFSAQQFPDLHSELNLSSLELGDSALYFCASSPPGPGPYEQYFGPGTRLTVT.

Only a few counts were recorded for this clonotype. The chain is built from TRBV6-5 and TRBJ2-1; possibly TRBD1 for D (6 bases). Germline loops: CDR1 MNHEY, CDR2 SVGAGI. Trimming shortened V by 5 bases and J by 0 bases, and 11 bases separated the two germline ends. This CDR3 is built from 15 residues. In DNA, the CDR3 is TGTGCCAGCAGTACTACAGGGAGCTCCTACAATGAGCAGTTCTTC. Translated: CASSTTGSSYNEQFF.

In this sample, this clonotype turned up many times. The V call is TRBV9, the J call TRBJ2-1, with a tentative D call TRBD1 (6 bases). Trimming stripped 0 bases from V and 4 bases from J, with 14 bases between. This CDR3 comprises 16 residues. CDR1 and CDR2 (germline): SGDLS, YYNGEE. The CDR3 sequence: CASSVGDRIVYNEQFF. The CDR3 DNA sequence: TGTGCCAGCAGCGTAGGTGACAGGATAGTTTACAATGAGCAGTTCTTC.

The CDR3 reads CASDPGQGAHTGELFF. DNA for the CDR3: TGTGCCAGCGACCCGGGACAGGGGGCGCATACCGGGGAGCTGTTTTTT. The chain combines TRBV2 with TRBJ2-2; 12 bases are a match to TRBD1. Germline trimming cut 8 bases from V and 5 bases from J; bases unmatched to any gene: 9. This CDR3 comprises 16 residues. Looked up from germline, CDR1 is SNHLY and CDR2 is FYNNEI.

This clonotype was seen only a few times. The CDR3 DNA sequence: TGTGCCAGCAGTTTGAGGGAAGGGAGACACGAGCAGTACTTC. It specifies CASSLREGRHEQYF. V gene TRBV12-3 or TRBV12-4 combines with J gene TRBJ2-7, with a weak D call TRBD2 (5 bases). The CDR3 spans 14 residues. V lost 3 bases to trimming and J lost 5 bases, with 14 bases between them.

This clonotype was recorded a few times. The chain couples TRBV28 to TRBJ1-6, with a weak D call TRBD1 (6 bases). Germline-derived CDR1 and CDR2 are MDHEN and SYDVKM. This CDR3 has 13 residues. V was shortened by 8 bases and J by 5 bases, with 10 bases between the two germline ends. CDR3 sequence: CASQGQHNSPLHF. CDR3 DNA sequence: TGTGCCAGCCAGGGGCAGCATAATTCACCCCTCCACTTT.

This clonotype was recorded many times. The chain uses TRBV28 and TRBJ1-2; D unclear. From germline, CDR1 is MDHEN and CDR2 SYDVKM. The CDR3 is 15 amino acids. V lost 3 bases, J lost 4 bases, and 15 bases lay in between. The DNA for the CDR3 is TGTGCCAGCAGTTTGCCCCCTGACCGTGCCTATGGCTACACCTTC. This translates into CASSLPPDRAYGYTF.

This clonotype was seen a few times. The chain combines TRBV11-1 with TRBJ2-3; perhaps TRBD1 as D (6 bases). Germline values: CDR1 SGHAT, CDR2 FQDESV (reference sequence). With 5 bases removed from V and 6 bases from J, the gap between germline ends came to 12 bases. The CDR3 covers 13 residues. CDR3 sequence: CASSEQGLDTQYF. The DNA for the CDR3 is TGTGCCAGCAGCGAACAGGGCTTGGATACGCAGTATTTT.

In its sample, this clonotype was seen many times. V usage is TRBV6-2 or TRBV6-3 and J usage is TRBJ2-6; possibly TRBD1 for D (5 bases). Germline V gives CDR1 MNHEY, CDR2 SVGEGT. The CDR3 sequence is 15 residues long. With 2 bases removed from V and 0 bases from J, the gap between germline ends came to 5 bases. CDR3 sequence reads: CASSYGHSGANVLTF. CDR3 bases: TGTGCCAGCAGTTACGGACACTCTGGGGCCAACGTCCTGACTTTC.

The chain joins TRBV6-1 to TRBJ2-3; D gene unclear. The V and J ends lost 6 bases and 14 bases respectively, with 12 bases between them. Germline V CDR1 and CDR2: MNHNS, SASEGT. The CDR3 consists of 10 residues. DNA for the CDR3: TGTGCCAGCAGGGGGTGGGCACTGTATTTT. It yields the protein CASRGWALYF.

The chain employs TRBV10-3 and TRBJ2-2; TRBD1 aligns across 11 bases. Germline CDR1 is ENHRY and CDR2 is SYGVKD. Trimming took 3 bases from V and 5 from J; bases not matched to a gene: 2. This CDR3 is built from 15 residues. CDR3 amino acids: CAISDRDRGTGELFF. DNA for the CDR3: TGTGCCATCAGTGACCGGGACAGGGGGACCGGGGAGCTGTTTTTT.

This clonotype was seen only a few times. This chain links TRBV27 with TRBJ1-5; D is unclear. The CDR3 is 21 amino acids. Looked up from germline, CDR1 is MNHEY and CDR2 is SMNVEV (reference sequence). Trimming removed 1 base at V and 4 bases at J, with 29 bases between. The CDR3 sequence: CASSLFLLGRIGGPWNQPQHF. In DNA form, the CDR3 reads TGTGCCAGCAGTTTATTCCTCCTTGGGCGGATAGGAGGGCCCTGGAATCAGCCCCAGCATTTT.

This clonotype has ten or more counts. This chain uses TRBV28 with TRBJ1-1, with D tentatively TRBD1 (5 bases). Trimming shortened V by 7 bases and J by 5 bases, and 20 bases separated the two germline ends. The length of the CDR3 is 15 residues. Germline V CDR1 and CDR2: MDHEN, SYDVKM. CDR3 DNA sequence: TGTGCCAGCATGCACAGGATTTCGGGGCTAACTGAAGCTTTCTTT. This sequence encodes CASMHRISGLTEAFF.

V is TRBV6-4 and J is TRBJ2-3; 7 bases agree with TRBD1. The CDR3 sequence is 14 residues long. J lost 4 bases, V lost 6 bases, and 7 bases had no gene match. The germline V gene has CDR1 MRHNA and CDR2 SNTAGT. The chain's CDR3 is CASSRTGQADTQYF. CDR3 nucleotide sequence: TGTGCCAGCAGCCGAACAGGACAGGCAGATACGCAGTATTTT.

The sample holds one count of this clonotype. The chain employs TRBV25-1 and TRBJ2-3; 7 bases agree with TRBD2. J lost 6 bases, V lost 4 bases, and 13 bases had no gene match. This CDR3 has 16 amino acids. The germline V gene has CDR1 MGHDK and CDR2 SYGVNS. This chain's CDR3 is CASSVGLTAIRDTQYF. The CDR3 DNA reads TGTGCCAGCAGTGTGGGACTAACCGCTATCAGGGATACGCAGTATTTT. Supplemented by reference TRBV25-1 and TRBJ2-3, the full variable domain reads EADIYQTPRYLVIGTGKKITLECSQTMGHDKMYWYQQDPGMELHLIHYSYGVNSTEKGDLSSESTVSRIRTEHFPLTLESARPSHTSQYLCASSVGLTAIRDTQYFGPGTRLTVL.

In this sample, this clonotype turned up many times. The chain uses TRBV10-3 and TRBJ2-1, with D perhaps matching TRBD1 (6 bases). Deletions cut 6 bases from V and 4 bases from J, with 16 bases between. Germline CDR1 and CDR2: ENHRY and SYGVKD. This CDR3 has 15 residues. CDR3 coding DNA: TGTGCCATCAGGCAAAGGGACACTCGTTACAATGAGCAGTTCTTC. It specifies CAIRQRDTRYNEQFF.

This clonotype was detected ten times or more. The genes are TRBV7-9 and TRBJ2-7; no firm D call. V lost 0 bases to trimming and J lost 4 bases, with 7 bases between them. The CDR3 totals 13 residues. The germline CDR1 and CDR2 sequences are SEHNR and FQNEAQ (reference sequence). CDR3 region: CASSLALGYEQYF. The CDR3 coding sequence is TGTGCCAGCAGCTTAGCGCTGGGGTACGAGCAGTACTTC.